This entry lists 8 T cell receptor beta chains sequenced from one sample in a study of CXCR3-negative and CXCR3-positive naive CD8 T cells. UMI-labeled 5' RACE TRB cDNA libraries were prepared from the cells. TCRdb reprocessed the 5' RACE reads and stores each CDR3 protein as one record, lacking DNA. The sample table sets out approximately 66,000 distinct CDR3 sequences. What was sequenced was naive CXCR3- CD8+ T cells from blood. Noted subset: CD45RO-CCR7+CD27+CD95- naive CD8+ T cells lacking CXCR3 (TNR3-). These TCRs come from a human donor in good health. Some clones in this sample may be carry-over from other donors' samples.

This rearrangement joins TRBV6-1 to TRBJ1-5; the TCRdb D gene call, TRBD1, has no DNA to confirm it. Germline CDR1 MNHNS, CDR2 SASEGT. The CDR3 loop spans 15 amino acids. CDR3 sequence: CASSFIGAANQPQHF.

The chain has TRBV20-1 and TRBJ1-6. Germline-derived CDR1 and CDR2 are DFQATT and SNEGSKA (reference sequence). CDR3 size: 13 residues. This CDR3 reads CSATPTYNSPLHF.

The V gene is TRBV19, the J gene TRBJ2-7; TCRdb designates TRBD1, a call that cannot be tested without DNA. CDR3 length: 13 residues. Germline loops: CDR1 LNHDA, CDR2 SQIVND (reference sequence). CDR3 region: CASSPGTGAEQYF.

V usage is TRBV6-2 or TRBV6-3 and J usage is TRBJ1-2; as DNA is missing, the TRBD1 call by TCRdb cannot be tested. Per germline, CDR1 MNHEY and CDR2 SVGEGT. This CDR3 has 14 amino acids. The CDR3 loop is CASSLGQGIYGYTF.

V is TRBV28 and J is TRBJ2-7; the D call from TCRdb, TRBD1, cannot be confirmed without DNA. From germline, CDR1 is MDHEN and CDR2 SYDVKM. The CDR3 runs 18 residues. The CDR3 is CASSVLGDTSKLSYEQYF.

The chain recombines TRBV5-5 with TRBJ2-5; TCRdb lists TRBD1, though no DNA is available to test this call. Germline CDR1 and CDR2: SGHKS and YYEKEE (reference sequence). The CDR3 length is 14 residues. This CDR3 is CASSWGEGAETQYF.

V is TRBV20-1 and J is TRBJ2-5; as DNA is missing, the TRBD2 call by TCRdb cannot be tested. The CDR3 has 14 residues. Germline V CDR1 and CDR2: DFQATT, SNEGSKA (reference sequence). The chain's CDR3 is CSASGGLQTETQYF.

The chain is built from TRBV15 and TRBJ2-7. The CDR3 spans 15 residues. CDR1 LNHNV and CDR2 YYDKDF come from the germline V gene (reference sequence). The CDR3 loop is CATSREATPSYEQYF.